This T cell receptor (beta chain) was captured in a study of regulatory T cells in long-lasting Graves disease. Study at large: Those Graves' patients who were newly diagnosed had been on antithyroid drugs under 3 months.

The ends were cut back, 6 bases at V and 5 bases at J, with 13 bases in the middle. CDR3 length: 14 amino acids. Germline V CDR1 and CDR2: ENHRY, SYGVKD. CDR3-region Arm-PCR and iRepertoire HTBI primers produced the TCR beta libraries. TCRdb independently ran MiXCR on the multiplex PCR reads; one entry per CDR3 protein. The sample has about 500,000 distinct CDR3 sequences; roughly 16% are singletons. Time point defined: newly diagnosed GD, antithyroid drugs for less than 3 months. The authors made the TCR library using RNA they extracted from PBMCs. The patients were enrolled through endocrinology in Xi'an, China. The EDTA tubes were filled with 8 to 9.5 milliliters of drawn peripheral blood. The sample also formed part of further work on T cells in Graves' hyperthyroidism and ophthalmopathy.

V and J are TRBV10-3 and TRBJ2-2, with no clear D. Sequenced here: peripheral blood mononuclear cells (PBMCs), sampled at new diagnosis, from a patient treated with antithyroid drugs. This receptor was taken from a man aged 40-49 years with Graves disease. CDR3 protein: CAISPVGGTGELFF. CDR3 bases: TGTGCCATCAGCCCCGTGGGTGGAACCGGGGAGCTGTTTTTT.